One sample yielded the 27 T cell receptor beta chains listed below, sequenced in a study of T cell responses to AZD1222 COVID-19 vaccine. Assay: immunoSEQ multiplex PCR; the TCRdb copy retains only in-frame clones and omits some. The sample has roughly 21,000 clones, roughly 80% seen once. The material sequenced was peripheral blood, taken on day 0 of AZD1222 vaccination. Source of these receptors: an adult in good health.

This chain joins TRBV10-3 and TRBJ2-1, with 16 bases identical to TRBD2. Germline assignment: CDR1 ENHRY and CDR2 SYGVKD. CDR3 length: 15 residues. V lost 6 bases and J lost 7; bases outside the gene matches: 3. The CDR3 here is CAIRGLAGGLNEQFF. The CDR3 DNA follows: TGTGCCATCAGGGGACTAGCGGGGGGGCTTAATGAGCAGTTCTTC.

This clone was picked up one time. The V and J genes are TRBV7-9 and TRBJ1-1; D not resolved. The CDR3 extends over 13 amino acids. Germline CDR1 is SEHNR and CDR2 is FQNEAQ (reference sequence). V shed 5 bases and J shed 1 base, with 8 bases lying between them. For the CDR3, the DNA is TGTGCCAGCAGCCCGGGAACGAACACTGAAGCTTTCTTT. Protein: CASSPGTNTEAFF. The variable domain in full, with the rest retrieved from reference TRBV7-9 and TRBJ1-1, is DTGVSQNPRHKITKRGQNVTFRCDPISEHNRLYWYRQTLGQGPEFLTYFQNEAQLEKSRLLSDRFSAERPKGSFSTLEIQRTEQGDSAMYLCASSPGTNTEAFFGQGTRLTVV.

The rearrangement joins TRBV6-5 to TRBJ2-5, with no clear D. CDR1 is MNHEY, CDR2 SVGAGI, per germline. This CDR3 is 16 amino acids long. The V end was cut by 0 bases, the J end by 3 bases, with 14 bases between. As DNA, the CDR3 is TGTGCCAGCAGTTACTCGAGATTAGCTAATAAAGAGACCCAGTACTTC. It encodes CASSYSRLANKETQYF.

The rearrangement joins TRBV4-2 to TRBJ1-2, with a possible D match to TRBD1 (6 bases). The CDR3 contains 15 residues. Trimming removed 0 bases at V and 6 bases at J, with 14 bases between. Germline CDR1 reads LGHNA; CDR2 reads YNFKEQ. The CDR3 DNA reads TGTGCCAGCAGCCAAGATATGCGGGGGGCGGATGGCTACACCTTC. Translated, it gives CASSQDMRGADGYTF.

This chain joins TRBV28 and TRBJ1-5, with 9 bases lining up with TRBD1. Germline lookup yields CDR1 MDHEN and CDR2 SYDVKM. J lost 6 bases, V lost 6 bases, and 9 bases had no gene match. The CDR3 runs 15 residues. The CDR3 DNA reads TGTGCCAGCAGCATATTGACAGGGGGAGGTCAGCCCCAGCATTTT. This sequence encodes CASSILTGGGQPQHF.

This clone was seen a few times. V is TRBV2 and J is TRBJ1-2, with D perhaps matching TRBD1 (5 bases). The germline gives CDR1 SNHLY, CDR2 FYNNEI. The CDR3 contains 13 residues. Trimming stripped 2 bases from V and 2 bases from J, with 6 bases between. The CDR3 sequence is CASSERGNYGYTF. CDR3 DNA: TGTGCCAGCAGTGAACGGGGCAACTATGGCTACACCTTC.

This chain links TRBV19 with TRBJ2-2; 7 bases agree with TRBD2. The ends lost 10 bases at V and 6 bases at J; junction bases unmatched: 11. This CDR3 is built from 14 residues. Per the germline V gene, CDR1 is LNHDA and CDR2 is SQIVND (reference sequence). The CDR3 spells CATHRDYYSGELFF. DNA for the CDR3: TGTGCCACTCACCGGGACTACTATTCCGGGGAGCTGTTTTTT. Full variable domain (rest looked up from reference TRBV19 and TRBJ2-2): DGGITQSPKYLFRKEGQNVTLSCEQNLNHDAMYWYRQDPGQGLRLIYYSQIVNDFQKGDIAEGYSVSREKKESFPLTVTSAQKNPTAFYLCATHRDYYSGELFFGEGSRLTVL.

V usage is TRBV7-2 and J usage is TRBJ2-5; D may be TRBD2 (6 bases). Trimming pared 1 base from V and 5 bases from J, leaving 17 bases between. The CDR3 is 16 residues long. Germline CDR1 and CDR2: SGHTA and FQGNSA. This CDR3 is CASSLVAGSSWETQYF. CDR3 in DNA: TGTGCCAGCAGCTTAGTGGCGGGGTCGTCGTGGGAGACCCAGTACTTC.

This chain links TRBV6-5 with TRBJ1-4; 9 nucleotides agree with TRBD1. Germline V gene sequence: CDR1 MNHEY, CDR2 SVGAGI. V trimming: 7 bases; J trimming: 14 bases; junction bases outside the gene matches: 5. The CDR3 covers 11 residues. CDR3 sequence: CASNQDRGLFF. The CDR3 nucleotides are TGTGCCAGCAACCAAGACAGGGGGCTGTTTTTT.

V is TRBV7-9 and J is TRBJ2-7; weak D call: TRBD1 (5 bases). The germline CDR1 and CDR2 sequences are SEHNR and FQNEAQ (reference sequence). This CDR3 is built from 13 residues. Trimming took 5 bases from V and 3 from J, leaving 11 bases between them. CDR3 sequence reads: CASSPGQGYEQYF. CDR3 coding DNA: TGTGCCAGCAGCCCCGGGCAGGGCTACGAGCAGTACTTC.

The V call is TRBV2, the J call TRBJ1-1; D gene ambiguous. Per the germline V gene, CDR1 is SNHLY and CDR2 is FYNNEI. The CDR3 loop spans 15 amino acids. V lost 1 base and J lost 1, with 10 bases in between. CDR3 protein: CASSEGRRWNTEAFF. In nucleotides, the CDR3 is TGTGCCAGCAGTGAAGGTAGAAGGTGGAACACTGAAGCTTTCTTT.

The chain carries TRBV28 and TRBJ2-2; weak D call: TRBD1 (6 bases). The germline V gene has CDR1 MDHEN and CDR2 SYDVKM. V lost 2 bases to trimming and J lost 2 bases, with 9 bases between them. This CDR3 has 15 amino acids. The chain's CDR3 is CASSLPGDNTGELFF. The DNA for the CDR3 is TGTGCCAGCAGTTTACCAGGGGACAACACCGGGGAGCTGTTTTTT.

This sequence joins TRBV30 and TRBJ1-2; D is perhaps TRBD1 (6 bases). The length of the CDR3 is 16 residues. V lost 0 bases to trimming and J lost 4 bases, with 18 bases between them. Looked up from germline, CDR1 is GTSNPN and CDR2 is SVGIG (reference sequence). DNA for the CDR3: TGTGCCTGGAGTGTAGGTGGTGGGGGGCGCGGCTATGGCTACACCTTC. The encoded protein is CAWSVGGGGRGYGYTF.

The chain recombines TRBV7-9 with TRBJ1-1; no reliable D call. The CDR3 runs 15 residues. Germline V CDR1 and CDR2: SEHNR, FQNEAQ (reference sequence). Trimming removed 1 base at V and 5 bases at J, with 14 bases between. The CDR3 DNA reads TGTGCCAGCAGCTTAGATGCGGGGTTTGGAACTGAAGCTTTCTTT. It specifies CASSLDAGFGTEAFF.

This clone was seen more than once but under ten times. V gene TRBV3-1 (or the pseudogene TRBV3-2) combines with J gene TRBJ2-7, with a tentative D call TRBD2 (6 bases). The CDR3 runs to 17 residues. In germline, CDR1 is LGHDT, CDR2 YNNKEL (reference sequence). The V end lost 3 bases, the J end lost 1 base, and 19 bases lay between the germline ends. The CDR3 DNA follows: TGTGCCAGCAGCCAGGATAAAGGAGCGGGCGTTTCCTACGAGCAGTACTTC. This codes for CASSQDKGAGVSYEQYF.

This chain links TRBV11-1 with TRBJ2-7; D is possibly TRBD1 or TRBD2 (5 bases each). The V gene's germline CDR1 is SGHAT and CDR2 FQDESV (reference sequence). The V and J ends lost 5 bases and 1 base respectively, with 9 bases between them. The CDR3 is 13 residues long. The CDR3 DNA reads TGTGCCAGCAGCCGGGGCTTGTCCTACGAGCAGTACTTC. Translated, it gives CASSRGLSYEQYF.

This rearrangement joins TRBV6-6 to TRBJ2-7; 7 bases are shared with TRBD1. Germline CDR1 MNHNY, CDR2 SVGAGI (reference sequence). V trimming: 0 bases; J trimming: 5 bases; junction bases outside the gene matches: 7. The CDR3 has 15 residues. In DNA form, the CDR3 reads TGTGCCAGCAGTTACTCGAACAGGGGTCAGGACGAGCAGTACTTC. This translates into CASSYSNRGQDEQYF.

The V gene is TRBV3-1 (or the pseudogene TRBV3-2), the J gene TRBJ2-7; no clear D. Germline CDR1 is LGHDT and CDR2 is YNNKEL (reference sequence). The CDR3 covers 16 residues. The ends were cut back, 0 bases at V and 4 bases at J, with 16 bases in the middle. The CDR3 nucleotides read TGTGCCAGCAGCCAAGATAGGGCCGTTACCTGGTACGAGCAGTACTTC. The encoded protein is CASSQDRAVTWYEQYF.

The chain joins TRBV2 to TRBJ2-1; TRBD1 agrees at 7 bases. CDR1 SNHLY and CDR2 FYNNEI come from the germline V gene. The CDR3 runs to 17 residues. V lost 6 bases, J lost 2 bases, and 13 bases stayed unmatched. CDR3 DNA sequence: TGTGCCAGCAGAGGGACAGATACCTTACTAGCCTACAATGAGCAGTTCTTC. Translating it yields CASRGTDTLLAYNEQFF.

The CDR3 spells CASSKRERGRTGDDTDTQYF. The CDR3 nucleotides are TGTGCCAGCAGCAAGCGAGAGCGCGGACGGACAGGGGACGACACAGATACGCAGTATTTT. The gene calls are TRBV21-1 and TRBJ2-3; the table gives TRBD1 as D, unverified against the DNA. TRBV21-1 is shown as a pseudogene. CDR3 length: 20 amino acids.

V usage is TRBV27 and J usage is TRBJ2-3; TRBD1 matches at 7 bases. The V and J ends lost 1 base and 0 bases, in that order; junction bases with no gene match: 4. Per the germline V gene, CDR1 is MNHEY and CDR2 is SMNVEV (reference sequence). This CDR3 has 16 residues. The CDR3 DNA reads TGTGCCAGCAGTTTATGGACAGGCCTTAGCACAGATACGCAGTATTTT. Amino acids: CASSLWTGLSTDTQYF.

This clone is medium-sized in the sample. The chain has TRBV9 and TRBJ2-7, with TRBD1 identical over 8 bases. The germline V gene encodes CDR1 SGDLS and CDR2 YYNGEE. Trimming removed 4 bases from V and 2 bases from J; junction bases left unmatched: 2. The CDR3 length is 13 residues. CDR3 nucleotides: TGTGCCAGCAGCTCACAGGGGGCCTACGAGCAGTACTTC. Translation gives CASSSQGAYEQYF.

The sample holds one count of this clone. The chain combines TRBV2 with TRBJ2-2; 8 nucleotides match TRBD1. Germline lookup yields CDR1 SNHLY and CDR2 FYNNEI. V lost 5 bases and J lost 5; bases outside the gene matches: 7. The length of the CDR3 is 15 residues. In DNA form, the CDR3 reads TGTGCCAGCAGTTCGGACAGGGTGGAAACCGGGGAGCTGTTTTTT. Its protein is CASSSDRVETGELFF.

This chain connects TRBV28 to TRBJ1-6, with D possibly matching TRBD1 (6 bases). CDR3 length: 14 residues. Germline CDR1 and CDR2: MDHEN and SYDVKM. V was pared by 5 bases and J by 8 bases, with 13 bases between. CDR3 sequence: CASSRGGAYSPLHF. The CDR3 DNA reads TGTGCCAGCAGTCGGGGGGGGGCTTATTCACCCCTCCACTTT.

CDR3 sequence (DNA): TGTGCCAGCAGCGTACTAGCGGGAGAGGGGAATGAGCAGTTCTTC. Translating it yields CASSVLAGEGNEQFF. The J gene is TRBJ2-1, the V gene TRBV6-2 or TRBV6-3; 11 nucleotides line up with TRBD2. V lost 6 bases to trimming and J lost 7 bases; unmatched junction nucleotides: 8. CDR3 length: 15 amino acids. Germline lookup yields CDR1 MNHEY and CDR2 SVGEGT.

The rearrangement joins TRBV3-1 (or the pseudogene TRBV3-2) to TRBJ2-5; D is perhaps TRBD2 (6 bases). The CDR3 has 13 residues. Germline V CDR1 and CDR2: LGHDT, YNNKEL (reference sequence). Trimming took off 1 base at V and 5 bases at J, with 8 bases between the two ends. DNA of the CDR3: TGTGCCAGCAGCCAAGGGGCGGGGGAGACCCAGTACTTC. Its translation is CASSQGAGETQYF.

The rearrangement links TRBV5-4 to TRBJ1-4; D gene unclear. From germline, CDR1 is SGHNT and CDR2 YYREEE (reference sequence). The CDR3 covers 14 residues. V was shortened by 0 bases and J by 4 bases, with 7 bases between the two germline ends. The CDR3 here is CASSLDGVNEKLFF. DNA of the CDR3: TGTGCCAGCAGCTTGGACGGAGTTAATGAAAAACTGTTTTTT.